The 29 T cell receptor beta chains listed next were all sequenced from one sample in a study of T-cell reconstitution after alpha-beta-depleted transplantation in children. Unique molecular identifiers featured in how the TCRbeta library was prepared. TCRdb called the PCR reads again in MiXCR, with one record for every CDR3 protein. The table shows about 200,000 distinct CDR3 sequences, with approximately 7% occurring only once. Sequenced here: PBMCs, sampled before TCRalphabeta/CD19-depleted stem cell transplant. The receptors shown here come from a boy aged 2 to 9 with acute lymphoblastic leukemia, due to receive a stem cell transplant.

Ten or more counts support this clonotype. This chain uses TRBV4-2 with TRBJ2-1, with D possibly matching TRBD1 (5 bases). The CDR3 sequence is 13 residues long. Looked up from germline, CDR1 is LGHNA and CDR2 is YNFKEQ. Trimming stripped 0 bases from V and 8 bases from J, with 8 bases between. The CDR3 here is CASSQEAGYEQFF. The CDR3 DNA follows: TGTGCCAGCAGCCAAGAAGCAGGGTATGAGCAGTTCTTC.

There are many counts of this clonotype. The chain links TRBV7-2 to TRBJ2-7; D gene ambiguous. Deletions cut 5 bases from V and 1 base from J, with 6 bases between. The CDR3 has 12 residues. From germline, CDR1 is SGHTA and CDR2 FQGNSA. CDR3 loop: CASSRSSYEQYF. The CDR3 DNA is TGTGCCAGCAGCCGCAGTTCCTACGAGCAGTACTTC.

Only a few counts were recorded for this clonotype. The chain is built from TRBV20-1 and TRBJ2-1, with D perhaps given as TRBD1 or TRBD2 (5 bases each). V was pared by 3 bases and J by 2 bases, with 8 bases between. The CDR3 sequence is 13 residues long. Germline values: CDR1 DFQATT, CDR2 SNEGSKA (reference sequence). The CDR3 sequence is CSASGTTYNEQFF. The CDR3 bases are TGCAGTGCTAGTGGGACCACCTACAATGAGCAGTTCTTC.

This clonotype has a count of ten or more. The chain joins TRBV27 to TRBJ2-3; D might be TRBD1 or TRBD2, each matching 5 bases. This CDR3 spans 15 amino acids. With 4 bases removed from V and 2 bases from J, the gap between germline ends came to 13 bases. Per germline, CDR1 MNHEY and CDR2 SMNVEV (reference sequence). In nucleotides, the CDR3 is TGTGCCAGCAGTTGGGGGACGGTCAACACAGATACGCAGTATTTT. This encodes CASSWGTVNTDTQYF.

Many counts were recorded for this clonotype. The chain links TRBV28 to TRBJ2-7; 9 positions agree with TRBD2. Trimming removed 3 bases from V and 3 bases from J; junction bases left unmatched: 3. CDR1 MDHEN and CDR2 SYDVKM come from the germline V gene. CDR3 size: 14 residues. The CDR3 DNA follows: TGTGCCAGCAGTTTTCTAGCGGGGCGCTACGAGCAGTACTTC. Residues: CASSFLAGRYEQYF.

The genes are TRBV20-1 and TRBJ2-1, with TRBD2 matching over 11 bases. This CDR3 is 13 amino acids long. The germline gives CDR1 DFQATT, CDR2 SNEGSKA (reference sequence). With V trimmed by 6 bases and J by 7 bases, 5 bases remained unmatched. CDR3 sequence reads: CSAERLAGNEQFF. CDR3 in DNA: TGCAGTGCCGAACGACTAGCGGGAAATGAGCAGTTCTTC.

The sample holds many counts of this clonotype. This chain uses TRBV7-9 with TRBJ2-1; 11 nucleotides line up with TRBD2. The CDR3 contains 15 residues. Looked up from germline, CDR1 is SEHNR and CDR2 is FQNEAQ (reference sequence). The junction had 5 bases not matched to a gene; V was cut back by 5 bases and J by 5 bases. CDR3 in amino acids: CASSPRLAGNNEQFF. CDR3 nucleotides: TGTGCCAGCAGCCCGCGACTAGCGGGGAACAATGAGCAGTTCTTC.

This clonotype was picked up many times. V and J are TRBV29-1 and TRBJ2-7, with D possibly matching TRBD1 (6 bases). Per germline, CDR1 SQVTM and CDR2 ANQGSEA. The length of the CDR3 is 13 residues. This chain's CDR3 is CSAILTGPYEQYF. Written as DNA, the CDR3 is TGCAGTGCAATCCTTACAGGGCCCTACGAGCAGTACTTC.

As concerns this clonotype: This CDR3 is missing its conserved last phenylalanine or tryptophan, likely due to a read error. The chain has TRBV27 and TRBJ1-2; weak D call: TRBD1 (5 bases). In germline, CDR1 is MNHEY, CDR2 SMNVEV (reference sequence). V lost 10 bases, J lost 2 bases, and 14 bases lay in between. The CDR3 sequence is 13 residues long. The CDR3 here is CAISPGGNYGYTY. The CDR3 nucleotides are TGTGCCATCTCGCCCGGGGGGAACTATGGCTACACCTAC.

This clonotype was counted many times. V gene TRBV7-8 combines with J gene TRBJ2-3; D is uncertain. The germline V gene has CDR1 SGHVS and CDR2 FQNEAQ. This CDR3 region has 11 residues. Trimming removed 7 bases from V and 3 bases from J, with 5 bases in between. CDR3 residues: CASTFTDTQYF. CDR3 DNA: TGTGCCAGCACGTTTACAGATACGCAGTATTTT.

CDR3 nucleotides: TGCAGTGCGAGCCTTAGTTACAATGAGCAGTTCTTC. Residues: CSASLSYNEQFF. The chain recombines TRBV20-1 with TRBJ2-1; D gene uncertain. This CDR3 is 12 amino acids long. Germline-derived CDR1 and CDR2 are DFQATT and SNEGSKA (reference sequence). Trimming took off 6 bases at V and 4 bases at J, with 10 bases between the two ends.

This clonotype has ten or more counts. The chain employs TRBV29-1 and TRBJ1-1, with D possibly being TRBD1 (5 bases). V was shortened by 5 bases and J by 1 base, with 14 bases between the two germline ends. This CDR3 is built from 14 residues. CDR1 and CDR2 from the germline V gene are SQVTM and ANQGSEA. DNA for the CDR3: TGCAGCGTTCAGTTTCAGGGCGAGAACACTGAAGCTTTCTTT. This sequence encodes CSVQFQGENTEAFF.

There are a few counts of this clonotype. The junction shows a germline mismatch at one end, possibly a read error. The chain combines TRBV7-9 with TRBJ1-2; 7 positions match TRBD1. Germline-derived CDR1 and CDR2 are SEHNR and FQNEAQ (reference sequence). The CDR3 extends over 10 amino acids. The CDR3 reads CASSIDRALF. CDR3 DNA sequence: TGTGCCAGCAGCATAGACAGGGCGCTCTTC.

J is TRBJ2-5 and V is TRBV18; D gene uncertain. Trimming removed 5 bases at V and 1 base at J, with 5 bases between. The V gene's germline CDR1 is KGHSH and CDR2 LQKENI. This CDR3 is built from 12 residues. CDR3 amino acids: CASSSFQETQYF. The CDR3 DNA follows: TGTGCCAGCTCATCCTTCCAAGAGACCCAGTACTTC.

There are many counts of this clonotype. The chain combines TRBV12-3 or TRBV12-4 with TRBJ2-5; 9 bases are a match to TRBD2. The length of the CDR3 is 14 residues. Trimming at V came to 4 bases and at J to 5 bases, leaving 5 bases not matched to a gene. CDR3 loop: CASSWLAGGETQYF. Written as DNA, the CDR3 is TGTGCCAGCAGTTGGCTTGCGGGGGGGGAGACCCAGTACTTC.

Ten or more counts support this clonotype. The chain combines TRBV20-1 with TRBJ2-5; no firm D call. Between the trimmed V and J ends, which lost 3 bases and 5 bases, there was a span of 4 bases. CDR3 length: 10 amino acids. The germline V gene has CDR1 DFQATT and CDR2 SNEGSKA (reference sequence). CDR3 sequence reads: CSARRETQYF. CDR3 coding DNA: TGCAGTGCTAGGAGGGAGACCCAGTACTTC.

This clonotype was observed many times. The chain has TRBV20-1 and TRBJ2-1; 12 nucleotides align to TRBD2. V lost 5 bases, J lost 1 base, and 12 bases stayed unmatched. The length of the CDR3 is 18 residues. Germline CDR1 and CDR2: DFQATT and SNEGSKA (reference sequence). The CDR3 DNA reads as TGCAGTGCTCTCGGACTAGCGGGAATAGACCAATCCTACAATGAGCAGTTCTTC. Translating gives CSALGLAGIDQSYNEQFF.

This clonotype has ten or more counts. The chain couples TRBV7-9 to TRBJ2-2; D perhaps matches TRBD2 (6 bases). V dropped 6 bases and J dropped 1 base, with 12 bases sitting between them. Germline V gene data show CDR1 as SEHNR and CDR2 as FQNEAQ (reference sequence). This CDR3 comprises 15 residues. CDR3 bases: TGTGCCAGCAGACCCGACGGGGGGAACACCGGGGAGCTGTTTTTT. This gives the protein CASRPDGGNTGELFF. Based on the CDR3 plus reference TRBV7-9 and TRBJ2-2, the full variable domain is DTGVSQNPRHKITKRGQNVTFRCDPISEHNRLYWYRQTLGQGPEFLTYFQNEAQLEKSRLLSDRFSAERPKGSFSTLEIQRTEQGDSAMYLCASRPDGGNTGELFFGEGSRLTVL.

This clonotype has ten or more counts. The chain employs TRBV6-1 and TRBJ1-1; 8 bases fit TRBD1. V was pared by 0 bases and J by 4 bases, with 7 bases of the junction left unmatched. This CDR3 has 16 residues. Germline V CDR1 and CDR2: MNHNS, SASEGT. The CDR3 loop reads CASSEARGQAGTEAFF. Written as DNA, the CDR3 is TGTGCCAGCAGTGAAGCGCGGGGACAGGCGGGCACTGAAGCTTTCTTT.

At least ten counts were recorded for this clonotype. The rearrangement uses TRBV28 and TRBJ1-5; TRBD1 aligns across 7 bases. Per germline, CDR1 MDHEN and CDR2 SYDVKM. V lost 6 bases, J lost 7 bases, and 12 bases stayed unmatched. This CDR3 has 15 amino acids. CDR3 region: CASRLPGTANQPQHF. In nucleotides, the CDR3 is TGTGCCAGCAGACTCCCCGGGACAGCAAACCAGCCCCAGCATTTT.

This clonotype turned up a few times. CDR3: CASSPLAGGPVNEQFF. Here the CDR3 DNA reads TGTGCCAGCAGCCCCCTAGCGGGGGGGCCCGTTAATGAGCAGTTCTTC. The chain recombines TRBV13 with TRBJ2-1; TRBD2 aligns across 12 bases. Germline CDR1 and CDR2: PRHDT and FYEKMQ (reference sequence). With 5 bases clipped from V and 7 bases from J, the junction kept 9 bases outside the gene matches. This CDR3 contains 16 residues. Drawing the rest from reference TRBV13 and TRBJ2-1, the complete variable domain is AAGVIQSPRHLIKEKRETATLKCYPIPRHDTVYWYQQGPGQDPQFLISFYEKMQSDKGSIPDRFSAQQFSDYHSELNMSSLELGDSALYFCASSPLAGGPVNEQFFGPGTRLTVL.

The CDR3 spells CASSRKGVADTQYF. CDR3 in DNA: TGTGCCAGCAGCCGGAAAGGGGTTGCGGATACGCAGTATTTT. The J gene is TRBJ2-3, the V gene TRBV7-3, with TRBD1 as a possible D gene (5 bases). The germline CDR1 and CDR2 sequences are SGHTA and FQGTGA. The V and J ends lost 5 bases and 6 bases respectively, with 15 bases between them. The CDR3 sequence is 14 residues long.

This clonotype was recorded at least ten times. The V gene is TRBV5-5, the J gene TRBJ1-1; D is unclear. Trimming cost V 0 bases and J 2 bases, with 5 bases left between them. The V gene's germline CDR1 is SGHKS and CDR2 YYEKEE (reference sequence). The CDR3 runs 13 residues. The CDR3 DNA reads as TGTGCCAGCAGCTTGGCCGCTAACACTGAAGCTTTCTTT. It codes for CASSLAANTEAFF.

This clonotype was observed a handful of times. The chain has TRBV11-2 and TRBJ2-3; no reliable D call. The CDR3 runs 17 residues. CDR1 SGHAT and CDR2 FQNNGV come from the germline V gene. V dropped 0 bases and J dropped 0 bases, with 13 bases sitting between them. CDR3 sequence: CASSLDSVTSSTDTQYF. In nucleotides, the CDR3 is TGTGCCAGCAGCTTAGACTCAGTGACTTCTAGCACAGATACGCAGTATTTT.

This clonotype was observed many times. V usage is TRBV29-1 and J usage is TRBJ2-7, with 8 bases matching TRBD1. The CDR3 loop spans 12 amino acids. After removal of 4 bases from V and 4 bases from J, the junction contained 3 bases not matched to a gene. Germline CDR1 SQVTM, CDR2 ANQGSEA. CDR3 DNA: TGCAGCGTTGGGACAGGGATTTACGAGCAGTACTTC. Its protein is CSVGTGIYEQYF.

This clonotype appeared many times. The V and J genes are TRBV12-3 or TRBV12-4 and TRBJ2-7; 8 positions match TRBD2. The CDR3 covers 13 residues. The trim removed 6 bases at V and 7 bases at J, leaving 8 bases unmatched. The CDR3 DNA sequence: TGTGCCAGCAGCTCCGGGACTAGAGGGGAGCAGTACTTC. Translating gives CASSSGTRGEQYF.

J is TRBJ1-5 and V is TRBV5-8, with no clear D. Trimming shortened V by 3 bases and J by 0 bases, and 10 bases separated the two germline ends. The CDR3 runs 15 residues. Germline V gene data show CDR1 as SGHTS and CDR2 as YDEGEE. The CDR3: CASSSRARSNQPQHF. The DNA of the CDR3 is TGTGCCAGCAGCTCGCGGGCGCGTAGCAATCAGCCCCAGCATTTT.

This clonotype was seen at least ten times. The chain couples TRBV7-2 to TRBJ1-1; D is possibly TRBD1 (6 bases). Trimming removed 5 bases from V and 6 bases from J, with 22 bases in between. This CDR3 has 16 residues. The germline gives CDR1 SGHTA, CDR2 FQGNSA. CDR3 nucleotide sequence: TGTGCCAGCAGCGCGTACCTTACAGGGATCACCCCTGAAGCTTTCTTT. Its translation is CASSAYLTGITPEAFF. Full variable domain (outside the CDR3, taken from reference TRBV7-2 and TRBJ1-1): GAGVSQSPSNKVTEKGKDVELRCDPISGHTALYWYRQSLGQGLEFLIYFQGNSAPDKSGLPSDRFSAERTGGSVSTLTIQRTQQEDSAVYLCASSAYLTGITPEAFFGQGTRLTVV.

This clonotype has ten or more counts. V usage is TRBV7-2 and J usage is TRBJ2-1; TRBD1 aligns across 8 bases. The V segment lost 5 bases and the J segment 7 bases; nucleotides outside the gene matches: 16. Germline-derived CDR1 and CDR2 are SGHTA and FQGNSA. CDR3 length equals 17 residues. Here the CDR3 reads CASSQRETGVGVNEQFF. CDR3 in DNA: TGTGCCAGCAGCCAACGAGAGACAGGGGTAGGGGTTAATGAGCAGTTCTTC. The complete variable domain, with remaining parts taken from reference TRBV7-2 and TRBJ2-1, reads GAGVSQSPSNKVTEKGKDVELRCDPISGHTALYWYRQSLGQGLEFLIYFQGNSAPDKSGLPSDRFSAERTGGSVSTLTIQRTQQEDSAVYLCASSQRETGVGVNEQFFGPGTRLTVL.